This TCR beta chain comes out of a study of blood T cell repertoires in COVID-19. Study at large: In each case, the material was cDNA or gDNA derived from T cells, B-cell-depleted T cells, or PBMCs.

CDR1 and CDR2 (germline): MNHEY, SVGAGI. V gave up 2 bases and J gave up 5 bases; unmatched junction bases: 6. This CDR3 comprises 15 residues. Libraries were prepared by immunoSEQ multiplex PCR; TCRdb keeps only in-frame clonotypes and omits some of them. The sample shows tens of thousands of clones, approximately 70% of them seen only once. The TCR sequence derives from a man of 80 years or more with acute or convalescent COVID-19. The specimen was peripheral blood. The chain uses TRBV6-5 and TRBJ2-1; 7 nucleotides align to TRBD2. The CDR3 region has the DNA TGTGCCAGCAGTTACGGGCGGGAGACCCACAATGAGCAGTTCTTC. Translated: CASSYGRETHNEQFF.